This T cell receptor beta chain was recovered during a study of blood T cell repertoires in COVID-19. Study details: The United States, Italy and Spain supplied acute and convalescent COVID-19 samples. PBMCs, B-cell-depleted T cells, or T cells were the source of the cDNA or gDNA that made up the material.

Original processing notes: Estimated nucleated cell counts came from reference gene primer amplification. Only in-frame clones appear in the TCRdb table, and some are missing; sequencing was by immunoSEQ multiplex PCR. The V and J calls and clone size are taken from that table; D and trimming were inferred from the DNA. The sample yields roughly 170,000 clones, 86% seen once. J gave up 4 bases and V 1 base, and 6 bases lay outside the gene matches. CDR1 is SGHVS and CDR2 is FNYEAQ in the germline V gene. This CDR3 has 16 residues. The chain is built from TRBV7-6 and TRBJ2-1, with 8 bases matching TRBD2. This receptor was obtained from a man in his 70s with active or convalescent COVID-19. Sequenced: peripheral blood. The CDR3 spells CASSLGGLAGYNEQFF. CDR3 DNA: TGTGCCAGCAGCTTAGGGGGGCTAGCGGGTTACAATGAGCAGTTCTTC.